The clone carrying this T cell receptor beta chain was counted a single time. The target antigen is unknown. The repertoire was sequenced with immunoSEQ multiplex PCR; TCRdb's copy has only in-frame clones and lacks some. The data show approximately 110,000 clones, approximately 90% seen once. This specimen comes from a study of T cell responses to AZD1222 COVID-19 vaccine. At the level of the study: Second doses were pooled across both intervals (about 4 or about 12 weeks).

Germline loops: CDR1 SGHNT, CDR2 YENEEA. The J segment lost 3 bases and the V segment lost 2 bases, leaving 7 bases of the junction unmatched. This CDR3 contains 15 residues. Study-wide results and caveats: Per reports, nearly half of all spike-specific TCRs target regions that are unmutated in variants. In a largely white British group with more females than males, clonal diversity was possibly underestimated. Seropositive at baseline were only 5 to 7 AZD1222 recipients.

Source: peripheral blood, taken on day 0 of AZD1222 vaccination. The receptor comes from an adult in good health. The chain employs TRBV11-3 and TRBJ2-7, with 7 positions matching TRBD1. CDR3 amino acids: CASSLLPGTDYEQYF. The DNA of the CDR3 is TGTGCCAGCAGCTTACTCCCCGGGACAGACTACGAGCAGTACTTC.